The sequence of this TCR beta chain was determined in a study of blood T cell repertoires in COVID-19 (dated by TCRdb to the early 2020s). With regard to the full study: Samples from collaborators originated in the United States, Italy and Spain and spanned both the acute and convalescent phases of COVID-19. The dataset comprised deeply sampled blood TCRbeta repertoires from subjects exposed to, actively infected with, or recovered from COVID-19. A de-identified subject ID, COVID-19 status, age in years and sex were almost always included in the sample metadata. The repertoires were released in a freely available public database meant as a resource for research on the immune response to SARS-CoV-2. The material from the prospective study consisted of cDNA or gDNA derived from T cells, B-cell-depleted T cells, or PBMCs. Where HLA class I and class II types were available, the types were taken from metadata supplied by the sample provider, not from assay-based typing. The samples were drawn from the first 160 participants of the ongoing ImmuneRACE study and from 1,254 subjects provided by 6 global collaborators. Study-wide conclusions, independent of this receptor: The quantity of clinical and demographic metadata differed by source and by participant and was supplied without curation.

On this clone itself: No antigen is known for it. Nothing much larger sits one base from this clone, and base qualities are not available.

The immunoSEQ Assay, a bias-controlled multiplex PCR, was used to amplify TCRbeta CDR3 regions from genomic DNA. On the study's bioinformatics: Within the assay, amplification of reference gene primers was used to estimate how many nucleated cells each sample contained. To quantify the absolute abundance of each unique TCRbeta CDR3 rearrangement, sequence reads were collapsed and filtered. For each sample, productive Simpson clonality was calculated by taking the square root of Simpson's diversity index across productive rearrangements. TCRdb obtained this table from immuneACCESS and retained in-frame rearrangements with V and J assigned. These tables miss some clones; where compared with another copy, unresolved V genes account for less than half of the shortfall, and the remainder is unexplained. V and J calls and clone size follow that table, whereas D and trimming were derived from the DNA. Here the sample has roughly 81,000 clones; about 91% occur a single time. 9.5% to 15% of the sample is held by the ten biggest clonotypes.

Deletion took 2 bases off V and 1 base off J, with a span of 14 bases between the germline ends. From the germline V gene (reference sequence), CDR1 is GTSNPN and CDR2 is SVGIG. The CDR3 runs 15 residues from the cysteine to the phenylalanine. CDR3 DNA only is kept here, 45 bases in frame from base 1. Whole blood was collected in K2EDTA tubes by collaborating institutions according to the institutions' own protocols. For TCRbeta analysis, collaborator samples were shipped as frozen whole blood, as isolated PBMCs, or as DNA extracted from either sample type. This clonotype originated in a man aged 65-85 years with active or convalescent COVID-19. The chain links TRBV30 with TRBJ1-1, with the D gene call left open. Sequences were obtained from peripheral blood. For the CDR3, the sequence is CAWSPPGLGNTEAFF. The DNA is as follows: TGTGCCTGGAGTCCCCCGGGATTAGGGAACACTGAAGCTTTCTTT.